The 8 T cell receptor beta chains in this list originate from one sample, sequenced in a study of T cells after yellow fever vaccination. MiXCR was run by TCRdb on the 5' RACE reads, yielding one entry per CDR3 protein. The repertoire holds about 260,000 distinct CDR3 sequences, with 5.2% as singletons. Source: CD4+ T cells sorted from PBMCs, taken on the day of the yellow fever booster vaccination. The receptors originated from a man aged 18-30 years who received the YFV17D yellow fever vaccine.

This clonotype was counted a few times. J is TRBJ1-6 and V is TRBV5-1; 9 bases map to TRBD1. The CDR3 loop spans 12 amino acids. Losses at the gene ends were 7 bases for V and 7 bases for J; bases not matched to a gene: 0. Germline-derived CDR1 and CDR2 are SGHRS and YFSETQ. The CDR3, as DNA: TGCGCCAGCGGGACAGGGAATTCACCCCTCCACTTT. It translates to CASGTGNSPLHF.

This clonotype was counted ten times or more. For the CDR3, the DNA is TGTGCCAGCAGCTTAGGATCAGGGCGAGCTGAAGCTTTCTTT. Translation: CASSLGSGRAEAFF. The genes are TRBV7-2 and TRBJ1-1; a possible D gene is TRBD1 (5 bases). CDR3 length: 14 amino acids. CDR1 and CDR2 from the germline V gene are SGHTA and FQGNSA. Trimming took 1 base from V and 6 from J, leaving 12 bases between them.

The sample holds a few counts of this clonotype. The chain carries TRBV12-5 and TRBJ1-5, with TRBD1 matching over 7 bases. CDR3 length equals 13 residues. Germline-derived CDR1 and CDR2 are LGHNT and FRNRAP. Trimming removed 6 bases from V and 4 bases from J; junction bases left unmatched: 3. In nucleotides, the CDR3 is TGTGCTAGTGGCCAGACAGGGAATCAGCCCCAGCATTTT. Amino acid sequence: CASGQTGNQPQHF.

This clonotype was found a few times. The genes are TRBV30 and TRBJ2-5; perhaps TRBD2 as D (6 bases). Germline CDR1 reads GTSNPN; CDR2 reads SVGIG (reference sequence). The V end was cut by 0 bases, the J end by 5 bases, with 13 bases between. The CDR3 spans 14 residues. CDR3: CAWSVQVAGETQYF. The CDR3 DNA is TGTGCCTGGAGTGTACAAGTTGCGGGGGAGACCCAGTACTTC. Based on the CDR3 plus reference TRBV30 and TRBJ2-5, the full variable domain is SQTIHQWPATLVQPVGSPLSLECTVEGTSNPNLYWYRQAAGRGLQLLFYSVGIGQISSEVPQNLSASRPQDRQFILSSKKLLLSDSGFYLCAWSVQVAGETQYFGPGTRLLVL.

This clonotype was picked up a small number of times. This chain links TRBV19 with TRBJ1-5, with a weak D call TRBD1 (6 bases). The V end lost 9 bases, the J end lost 7 bases, and 16 bases lay between the germline ends. The CDR3 length is 13 residues. The germline V gene encodes CDR1 LNHDA and CDR2 SQIVND (reference sequence). The CDR3 DNA reads TGTGCCAGCGCTACAGGGAACGTCCAGCCCCAGCATTTT. Translation gives CASATGNVQPQHF.

V is TRBV5-1 and J is TRBJ2-5; 8 nucleotides agree with TRBD1. This CDR3 spans 16 amino acids. Trimming at V came to 4 bases and at J to 6 bases, leaving 14 bases not matched to a gene. Germline V CDR1 and CDR2: SGHRS, YFSETQ. The CDR3 sequence: CASSLRPDRGIQTQYF. DNA of the CDR3: TGCGCCAGCAGCCTCAGGCCTGACAGGGGAATACAGACCCAGTACTTC.

The chain joins TRBV7-9 to TRBJ2-1, with no clear D. The CDR3 spans 16 residues. The germline V gene has CDR1 SEHNR and CDR2 FQNEAQ (reference sequence). With 0 bases removed from V and 5 bases from J, the gap between germline ends came to 14 bases. CDR3 sequence: CASSLAVRAFHNEQFF. The CDR3 DNA reads as TGTGCCAGCAGCTTAGCGGTCCGGGCCTTCCACAATGAGCAGTTCTTC.

This clonotype was seen repeatedly, ten times or more. CDR3 sequence reads: CATSDSSTDTQYF. CDR3 bases: TGTGCCACCAGTGATAGTTCGACAGATACGCAGTATTTT. This chain joins TRBV24-1 and TRBJ2-3; the D is unclear. Germline V gene sequence: CDR1 KGHDR, CDR2 SFDVKD. This CDR3 comprises 13 residues. V was clipped by 3 bases and J by 3 bases, with 6 bases between them.